Listed below are T cell receptor beta chains from one sample, sequenced in a study of T-cell reconstitution after alpha-beta-depleted transplantation in children. TCRdb fed the PCR reads into MiXCR, producing one record per CDR3 protein. The profile shows about 290,000 distinct CDR3 sequences, around 9.1% of them singletons. Sequenced here: PBMCs, sampled before TCRalphabeta/CD19-depleted stem cell transplant. These receptors were obtained from a boy under three years old with acute myeloid leukemia, due to receive a stem cell transplant. Each CDR3 is given with its conserved first and last residue. The D gene is left open where the match is weak. Size tells how often a clone was seen (once, few, many) or the class of an expanded clone, and some rows leave it out.

abundance,d_gene,j_gene,v_gene,CDR3aa,CDR3nt
.,.,TRBJ2-5,TRBV12-3/TRBV12-4,CASSPPGAGTQYF,TGTGCCAGCAGTCCACCCGGGGCCGGGACCCAGTACTTC
.,.,TRBJ2-5,TRBV12-3/TRBV12-4,CASSSRSSGRLETQYF,TGTGCCAGCAGTTCCCGTTCGAGTGGGAGATTGGAGACCCAGTACTTC
many,TRBD2,TRBJ2-2,TRBV12-3/TRBV12-4,CASSRLAGDYTGELFF,TGTGCCAGCAGTCGCCTAGCGGGAGACTACACCGGGGAGCTGTTTTTT
.,.,TRBJ2-7,TRBV5-5,CASSLKNYEQYF,TGTGCCAGCAGCTTGAAGAATTACGAGCAGTACTTC
.,TRBD1,TRBJ2-7,TRBV10-3,CAISEGQGAREQYF,TGTGCCATCAGTGAGGGACAGGGGGCGCGAGAGCAGTACTTC
many,.,TRBJ2-7,TRBV27,CASSPFGGAGEQYF,TGTGCCAGCAGTCCCTTTGGGGGGGCGGGGGAGCAGTACTTC
many,.,TRBJ2-1,TRBV7-3,CASSFNSYNEQFF,TGTGCCAGCAGCTTTAACAGTTACAATGAGCAGTTCTTC
many,TRBD1,TRBJ2-6,TRBV29-1,CSVTGQGGRANVLTF,TGCAGCGTTACGGGACAGGGGGGTAGGGCCAACGTCCTGACTTTC
few,.,TRBJ2-3,TRBV20-1,CSATPFGTGSDTQYF,TGCAGTGCTACCCCGTTTGGGACGGGGTCTGATACGCAGTATTTT
many,.,TRBJ2-4,TRBV5-4,CASSLGLNDKNIQYF,TGTGCCAGCAGCTTGGGTCTAAATGACAAAAACATTCAGTACTTC
few,.,TRBJ2-3,TRBV3-1,CASSQVGAWVGTQYF,TGTGCCAGCAGCCAAGTTGGTGCCTGGGTTGGTACGCAGTATTTT
few,.,TRBJ2-5,TRBV18,CASSKDTRTLGSEETQYF,TGTGCCAGCTCAAAAGACACTAGGACCTTAGGGTCTGAAGAGACCCAGTACTTC
many,.,TRBJ2-3,TRBV28,CASSFPEGSDTQYF,TGTGCCAGCAGTTTCCCCGAAGGTTCAGATACGCAGTATTTT
few,.,TRBJ2-3,TRBV4-2,CASSPDRSGFPSTDTQYF,TGTGCCAGCAGCCCGGACAGAAGCGGGTTCCCTAGCACAGATACGCAGTATTTT
many,TRBD1,TRBJ2-5,TRBV12-3/TRBV12-4,CASSLGTGVETQYF,TGTGCCAGCAGCCTCGGGACAGGGGTCGAGACCCAGTACTTC
.,TRBD2,TRBJ2-1,TRBV7-3,CASSLSVGGGWNEQFF,TGTGCCAGCAGCTTATCGGTCGGGGGGGGGTGGAATGAGCAGTTCTTC
many,.,TRBJ1-5,TRBV19,CASSIDQTPYSNQPQHF,TGTGCCAGTAGTATAGATCAGACACCTTATAGCAATCAGCCCCAGCATTTT
many,.,TRBJ2-7,TRBV7-9,CASSFMAARGEQYF,TGTGCCAGCAGCTTTATGGCTGCGAGAGGCGAGCAGTACTTC
many,.,TRBJ1-2,TRBV5-1,CASSLEFSGYGYTF,TGCGCCAGCAGCTTGGAATTCTCAGGGTATGGCTACACCTTC
many,.,TRBJ1-1,TRBV14,CASSQDGLRVFNTEAFF,TGTGCCAGCAGCCAAGATGGACTCCGGGTCTTTAACACTGAAGCTTTCTTT
many,TRBD2,TRBJ2-2,TRBV28,CASSLPGTSAHTGELFF,TGTGCCAGCAGTTTGCCCGGGACTAGCGCTCACACCGGGGAGCTGTTTTTT
many,.,TRBJ2-7,TRBV12-3/TRBV12-4,CASSLGLETHEQYF,TGTGCCAGCAGTTTAGGGCTTGAAACCCATGAGCAGTACTTC
.,.,TRBJ2-3,TRBV11-2,CASSLLSGGTASLDTQYF,TGTGCCAGCAGCTTATTATCCGGCGGGACAGCCTCCTTGGATACGCAGTATTTT
few,TRBD2,TRBJ2-5,TRBV7-2,CASSRLAGGGETQYF,TGTGCCAGCAGCCGTCTAGCGGGAGGGGGAGAGACCCAGTACTTC
many,.,TRBJ1-4,TRBV7-8,CASSRTWLTNEKLFF,TGTGCCAGCAGCCGTACTTGGTTAACCAATGAAAAACTGTTTTTT
many,.,TRBJ1-1,TRBV7-9,CASSLDAGMNTEAFF,TGTGCCAGCAGCTTAGATGCCGGGATGAACACTGAAGCTTTCTTT
few,.,TRBJ1-6,TRBV12-3/TRBV12-4,CASSVSTGYNSPLHF,TGTGCCAGCAGTGTCTCGACAGGTTATAATTCACCCCTCCACTTT
many,.,TRBJ2-3,TRBV11-2,CASSQTRVADTQYF,TGTGCCAGCAGCCAGACAAGAGTCGCAGATACGCAGTATTTT
.,.,TRBJ1-5,TRBV5-1,CASSVDSDGQSYSNQPQHF,TGCGCCAGCAGCGTCGACAGCGATGGGCAATCATATAGCAATCAGCCCCAGCATTTT
many,.,TRBJ2-3,TRBV12-3/TRBV12-4,CASSPSDTQYF,TGTGCCAGCAGTCCGTCAGATACGCAGTATTTT
many,.,TRBJ2-4,TRBV28,CASSRPGEGPKNIQYF,TGTGCCAGCAGTAGACCGGGTGAGGGCCCTAAAAACATTCAGTACTTC
few,.,TRBJ2-7,TRBV5-1,CASSLEVGGTSYEQYF,TGCGCCAGCAGCTTGGAGGTCGGAGGCACCTCCTACGAGCAGTACTTC
few,TRBD1,TRBJ2-1,TRBV19,CASSIGTGRNEQFF,TGTGCCAGTAGTATCGGGACAGGGAGGAATGAGCAGTTCTTC
many,TRBD2,TRBJ2-3,TRBV5-5,CASSYRTSLFNSDTQYF,TGTGCCAGCAGCTACCGGACTAGCCTCTTCAATTCAGATACGCAGTATTTT
many,.,TRBJ1-4,TRBV7-2,CASSLGPYQEKLFF,TGTGCCAGCAGCTTAGGGCCGTACCAGGAAAAACTGTTTTTT
many,.,TRBJ1-2,TRBV28,CASSTGTDYGYTF,TGTGCCAGCAGTACGGGGACGGATTATGGCTACACCTTC
.,TRBD1,TRBJ1-5,TRBV7-9,CASSIRQGGPQHF,TGTGCCAGCAGCATCCGACAGGGAGGGCCCCAGCATTTT
many,TRBD2,TRBJ2-2,TRBV4-3,CASSQERTRVLFF,TGCGCCAGCAGCCAAGAAAGGACTAGAGTGCTGTTTTTT
few,.,TRBJ2-7,TRBV20-1,CSARDWQFSYEQYF,TGCAGTGCTAGAGATTGGCAGTTCTCCTACGAGCAGTACTTC
many,.,TRBJ2-3,TRBV5-1,CAISSDYSTDTQYF,TGCGCCATCAGCTCAGACTATAGCACAGATACGCAGTATTTT
many,.,TRBJ2-7,TRBV14,CASSLLAGTEQYF,TGTGCCAGCAGCCTCCTGGCAGGGACCGAGCAGTACTTC
many,.,TRBJ1-3,TRBV7-2,CASSLDGAIDTIYF,TGTGCCAGCAGCTTGGACGGAGCAATAGACACCATATATTTT
many,TRBD2,TRBJ2-7,TRBV13,CASRSPSSGRPYEQYF,TGTGCCAGCAGATCCCCCAGTAGCGGGAGGCCCTACGAGCAGTACTTC
many,TRBD1,TRBJ2-7,TRBV27,CASSLRGEDRGLEQYF,TGTGCCAGCAGTTTAAGGGGAGAGGACAGGGGGCTCGAGCAGTACTTC
many,.,TRBJ2-3,TRBV4-3,CASSQGRGGFVTDTQYF,TGCGCCAGCAGCCAAGGTAGAGGGGGTTTCGTGACAGATACGCAGTATTTT